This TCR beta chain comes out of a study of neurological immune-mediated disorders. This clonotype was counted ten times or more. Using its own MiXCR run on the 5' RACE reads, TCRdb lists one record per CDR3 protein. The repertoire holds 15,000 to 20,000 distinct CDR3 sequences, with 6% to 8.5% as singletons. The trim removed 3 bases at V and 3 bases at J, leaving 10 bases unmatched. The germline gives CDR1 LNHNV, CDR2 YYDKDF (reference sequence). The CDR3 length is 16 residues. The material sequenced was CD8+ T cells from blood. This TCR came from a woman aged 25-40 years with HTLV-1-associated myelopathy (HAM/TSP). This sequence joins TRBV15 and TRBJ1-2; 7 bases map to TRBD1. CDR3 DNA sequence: TGTGCCACCAGCAGCGAAGACAGGGAGTCTTACTATGGCTACACCTTC. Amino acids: CATSSEDRESYYGYTF.